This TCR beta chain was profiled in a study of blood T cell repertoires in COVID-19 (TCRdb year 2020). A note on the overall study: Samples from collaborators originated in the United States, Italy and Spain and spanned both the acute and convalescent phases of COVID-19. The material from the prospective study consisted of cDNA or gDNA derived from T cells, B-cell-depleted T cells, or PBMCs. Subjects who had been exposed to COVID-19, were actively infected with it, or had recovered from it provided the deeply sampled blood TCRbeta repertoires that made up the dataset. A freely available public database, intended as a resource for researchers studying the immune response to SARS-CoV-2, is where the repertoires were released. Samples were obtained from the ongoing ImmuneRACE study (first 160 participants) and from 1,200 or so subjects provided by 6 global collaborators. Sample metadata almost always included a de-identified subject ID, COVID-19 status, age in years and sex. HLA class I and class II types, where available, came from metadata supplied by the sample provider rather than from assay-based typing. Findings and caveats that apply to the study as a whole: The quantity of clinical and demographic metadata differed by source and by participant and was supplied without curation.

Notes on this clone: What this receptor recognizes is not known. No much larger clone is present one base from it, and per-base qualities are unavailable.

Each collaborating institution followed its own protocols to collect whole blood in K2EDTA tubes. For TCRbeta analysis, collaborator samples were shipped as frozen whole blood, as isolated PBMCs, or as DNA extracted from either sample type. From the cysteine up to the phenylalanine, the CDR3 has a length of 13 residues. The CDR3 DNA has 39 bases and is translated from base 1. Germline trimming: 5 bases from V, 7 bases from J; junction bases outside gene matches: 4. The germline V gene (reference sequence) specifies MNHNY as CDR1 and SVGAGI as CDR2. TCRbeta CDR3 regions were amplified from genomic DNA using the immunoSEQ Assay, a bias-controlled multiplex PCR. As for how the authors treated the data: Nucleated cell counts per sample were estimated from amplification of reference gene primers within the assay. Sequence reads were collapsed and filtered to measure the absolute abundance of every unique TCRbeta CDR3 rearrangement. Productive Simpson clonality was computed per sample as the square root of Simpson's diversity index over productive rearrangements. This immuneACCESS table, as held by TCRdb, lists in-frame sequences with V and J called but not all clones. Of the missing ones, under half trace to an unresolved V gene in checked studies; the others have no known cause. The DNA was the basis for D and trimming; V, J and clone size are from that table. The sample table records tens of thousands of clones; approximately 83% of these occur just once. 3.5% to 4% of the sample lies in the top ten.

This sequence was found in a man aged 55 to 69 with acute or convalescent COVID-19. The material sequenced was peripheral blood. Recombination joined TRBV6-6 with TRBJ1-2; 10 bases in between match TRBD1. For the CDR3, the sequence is CASSPDRGFGYTF. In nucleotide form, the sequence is TGTGCCAGCAGTCCGGACAGGGGGTTTGGCTACACCTTC.